Sequencing of this T cell receptor beta chain was carried out in a study of identical twins. Overall study results and limits: Zero-insertion results could be subject to partial confounding by invariant MAIT and iNKT cells.

MiXCR, run by TCRdb on the 5' RACE reads, gives a single entry per CDR3 protein. The sample contains 400,000 to 600,000 distinct CDR3 sequences, 20% to 25% of which appear only once. Concerning this clonotype itself: Its antigen remains unidentified.

The V end lost 7 bases, the J end lost 5 bases, and 14 bases lay between the germline ends. This CDR3 is 13 amino acids long. In addition, the sample was reused for a study of yellow fever vaccine responses in identical twins.

V and J are TRBV12-3 or TRBV12-4 and TRBJ1-2; no clear D gene. The sequencing sample was made of CD4+ T cells sorted from blood. The sequence derives from a woman between 18 and 29 years old in good health. CDR3 in amino acids: CASTPRLEYGYTF. CDR3 nucleotide sequence: TGTGCCAGCACCCCGCGCCTCGAATATGGCTACACCTTC.